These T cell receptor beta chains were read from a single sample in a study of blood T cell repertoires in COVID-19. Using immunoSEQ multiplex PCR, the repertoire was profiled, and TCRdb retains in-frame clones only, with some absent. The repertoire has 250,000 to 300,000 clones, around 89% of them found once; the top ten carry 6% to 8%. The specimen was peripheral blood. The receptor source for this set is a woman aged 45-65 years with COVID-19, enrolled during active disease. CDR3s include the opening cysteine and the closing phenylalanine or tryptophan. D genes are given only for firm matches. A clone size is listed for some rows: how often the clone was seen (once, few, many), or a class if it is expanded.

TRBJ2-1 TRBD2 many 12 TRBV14 TGTGCCAGCAGCCAGGGGACTAGCGAGCAGTTCTTC CASSQGTSEQFF
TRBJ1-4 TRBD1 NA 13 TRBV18 TGTGCCAGCTCACCAACAGGGGTTGAAAAACTGTTTTTT CASSPTGVEKLFF
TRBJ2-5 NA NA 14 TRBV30 TGTGCCTGGAGTGTAGGAGGGATCGTGGAGACCCAGTACTTC CAWSVGGIVETQYF
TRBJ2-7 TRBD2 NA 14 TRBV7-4 TGTGCCAGCAGCTTGCGGGAGGGCCGGTACGAGCAGTACTTC CASSLREGRYEQYF
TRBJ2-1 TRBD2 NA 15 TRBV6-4 TGTGCCAGCAGTGAACTAGCGGGAGTTGACAATGAGCAGTTCTTC CASSELAGVDNEQFF
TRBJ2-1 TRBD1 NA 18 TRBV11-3 TGTGCCAGCAGCTTTAGGAATCCGGGACAGGGAGGGAGAAATGAGCAGTTCTTC CASSFRNPGQGGRNEQFF
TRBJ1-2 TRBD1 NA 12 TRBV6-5 TGTGCCAGCAGTTTTTCAGGGGGAGGCTACACCTTC CASSFSGGGYTF
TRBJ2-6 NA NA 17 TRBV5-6 TGTGCCAGCAGCTTGTCAACCTCTAGCTCTGGGGCCAACGTCCTGACTTTC CASSLSTSSSGANVLTF
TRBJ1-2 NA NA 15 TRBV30 TGTGCCTGGAGCAAAAGGACAGTAAAAAACTATGGCTACACCTTC CAWSKRTVKNYGYTF
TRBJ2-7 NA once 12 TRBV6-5 TGTGCCAGCATTACTACGGCGGGCGAGCAGTACTTC CASITTAGEQYF
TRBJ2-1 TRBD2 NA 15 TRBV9 TGTGCCAGCAGCGTAGCAGCGGGGATATACAATGAGCAGTTCTTC CASSVAAGIYNEQFF
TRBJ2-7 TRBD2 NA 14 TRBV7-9 TGTGCCAGCAGCTTAGCTCTAGCGGCCTACGAGCAGTACTTC CASSLALAAYEQYF
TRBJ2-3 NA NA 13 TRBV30 TGTGCCTGGCGGAGGCCCGGCACAGATACGCAGTATTTT CAWRRPGTDTQYF
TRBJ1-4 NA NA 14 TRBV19 TGTGCCAGTAGTGGTCAGGGCCTCGGTGAAAAACTGTTTTTT CASSGQGLGEKLFF
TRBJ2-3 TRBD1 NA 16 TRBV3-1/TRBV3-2 TGTGCCAGCAGCGCCGGGACAGGGTATTTCGGAGATACGCAGTATTTT CASSAGTGYFGDTQYF
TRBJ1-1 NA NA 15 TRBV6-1 TGTGCCAGCAGAGCATCGACAGACATGAACACTGAAGCTTTCTTT CASRASTDMNTEAFF
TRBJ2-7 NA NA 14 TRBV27 TGTGCCAGCAGTTTTTCGGGATCCTCCTACGAGCAGTACTTC CASSFSGSSYEQYF
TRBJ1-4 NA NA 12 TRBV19 TGTGCCAGTAGTATGACTGAGGAAAAACTGTTTTTT CASSMTEEKLFF
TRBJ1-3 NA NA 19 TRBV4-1 TGCGCCAGCAGCCAAGAGGAGGACCTGACGGGTCACTCTGGAAACACCATATATTTT CASSQEEDLTGHSGNTIYF